Listed here is a single T cell receptor (beta chain). Its antigen is unidentified. These donors were members of the 120-subject validation cohort, a group separate from the roughly 670-subject first cohort. These data come from a study of cytomegalovirus exposure and HLA in healthy donors. Study results and caveats: Confirmation in vitro established that three CMV-associated chains were specific for CMV antigens. The TCR clusters that emerged in the first cohort tended, a later analysis found, to co-occur in the approximately 120 validation repertoires. It was reported that the classifier diagnosed cytomegalovirus status with high specificity and sensitivity in both the original and validation cohorts.

Assay used: immunoSEQ multiplex PCR; TCRdb lists only in-frame clones, some missing. The table lists about 280,000 clones, approximately 90% of them singletons. This CDR3 spans 12 amino acids. V dropped 4 bases and J dropped 9; count of bases not matched to a gene: 5. Germline V gives CDR1 MNHEY, CDR2 SMNVEV (reference sequence). The sequence was collected from a woman under 30 in good health and CMV-seronegative. The V gene is TRBV27, the J gene TRBJ2-7, with 8 bases fitting TRBD1. What was sequenced was PBMCs. CDR3 loop: CASSSSGTGQYF. Here the CDR3 DNA reads TGTGCCAGCAGTTCGTCGGGGACAGGGCAGTACTTC.